The source of this T cell receptor beta chain is a study of molecular identifiers for immune sequencing clone quantification. In the case of this clonotype: A single base separates this from a much larger clone, so it may be a read error.

This CDR3 has 18 residues. Germline values: CDR1 SGHTA, CDR2 FQGTGA. Trimming pared 4 bases from V and 2 bases from J, leaving 18 bases between. TCRdb redid the calling of the PCR reads with MiXCR, one entry per CDR3 protein. The sample yields some 91,000 distinct CDR3 sequences, more than 20% seen once. The chain joins TRBV7-3 to TRBJ2-6; D gene ambiguous. The clonotype was recovered from a human donor in good health. Some libraries in this study had Jurkat cell RNA spiked in. Sequencing was done on a sample of naive CD8+ T cells from blood, with Jurkat cell RNA spiked in. Subset here: FACS-sorted CD8+CD4-CCR7+CD45RA+ naive T cells. CDR3 region: CASSSYPRQGTGANVLTF. CDR3 nucleotide sequence: TGTGCCAGCAGCTCTTATCCCCGCCAAGGCACTGGGGCCAACGTCCTGACTTTC.